The clone carrying this T cell receptor (beta chain) was recorded many times. TCRdb called the PCR reads again in MiXCR, with one record for every CDR3 protein. The profile shows about 12,000 distinct CDR3 sequences, around half of them singletons. CDR3 length: 19 amino acids. Per germline, CDR1 MGHRA and CDR2 YSYEKL. Trimming cost V 0 bases and J 0 bases, with 18 bases left between them. This sample stems from a study of tumor-infiltrating lymphocytes in oesophageal squamous cell carcinoma. This receptor was identified in a male donor with esophageal squamous cell carcinoma. Input material: esophageal tumor tissue. This rearrangement joins TRBV4-1 to TRBJ1-5, with D uncertain. The CDR3 is CASSQELGVGVISNQPQHF. DNA of the CDR3: TGCGCCAGCAGCCAAGAGTTGGGTGTGGGAGTCATTAGCAATCAGCCCCAGCATTTT.